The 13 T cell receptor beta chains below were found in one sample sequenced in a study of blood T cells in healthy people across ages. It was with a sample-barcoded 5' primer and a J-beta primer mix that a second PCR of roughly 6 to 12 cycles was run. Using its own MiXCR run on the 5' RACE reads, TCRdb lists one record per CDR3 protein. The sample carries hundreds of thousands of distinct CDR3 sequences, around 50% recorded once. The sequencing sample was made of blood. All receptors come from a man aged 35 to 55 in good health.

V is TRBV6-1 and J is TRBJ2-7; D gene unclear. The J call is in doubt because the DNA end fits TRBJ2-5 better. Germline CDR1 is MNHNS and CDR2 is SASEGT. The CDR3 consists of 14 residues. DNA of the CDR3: TGTGCCAGCAGTGATGTGTCAGGCGGAGAGACCCAGTACTTC. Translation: CASSDVSGGETQYF.

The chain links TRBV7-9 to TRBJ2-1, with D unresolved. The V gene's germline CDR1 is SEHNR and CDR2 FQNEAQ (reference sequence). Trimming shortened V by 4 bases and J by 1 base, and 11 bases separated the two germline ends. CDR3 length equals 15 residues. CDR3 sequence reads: CASSSLMESYNEQFF. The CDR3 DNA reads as TGTGCCAGCAGCTCACTGATGGAGTCCTACAATGAGCAGTTCTTC.

DNA for the CDR3: TGCAGTGTCGGGGCGGGACCAATGAACACTGAAGCTTTCTTT. Protein: CSVGAGPMNTEAFF. The chain carries TRBV20-1 and TRBJ1-1, with a weak D call TRBD1 (5 bases). The CDR3 contains 14 residues. The germline V gene has CDR1 DFQATT and CDR2 SNEGSKA (reference sequence). Trimming left V 7 bases short and J 0 bases short, with 15 bases between.

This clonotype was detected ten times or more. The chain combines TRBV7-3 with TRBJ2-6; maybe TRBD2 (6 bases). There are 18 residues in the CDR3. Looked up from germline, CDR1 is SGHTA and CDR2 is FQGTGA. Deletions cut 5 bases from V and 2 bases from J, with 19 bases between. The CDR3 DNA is TGTGCCAGCAGCGTACGGGACTTATCACGAGCTGGGGCCAACGTCCTGACTTTC. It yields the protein CASSVRDLSRAGANVLTF.

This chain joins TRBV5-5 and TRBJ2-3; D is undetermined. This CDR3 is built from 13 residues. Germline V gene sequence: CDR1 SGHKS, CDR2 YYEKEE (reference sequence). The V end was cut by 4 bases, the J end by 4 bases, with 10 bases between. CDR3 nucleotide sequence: TGTGCCAGCAGCGAGAGAGTGTCAGATACGCAGTATTTT. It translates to CASSERVSDTQYF. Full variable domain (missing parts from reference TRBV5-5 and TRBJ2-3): DAGVTQSPTHLIKTRGQQVTLRCSPISGHKSVSWYQQVLGQGPQFIFQYYEKEERGRGNFPDRFSARQFPNYSSELNVNALLLGDSALYLCASSERVSDTQYFGPGTRLTVL.

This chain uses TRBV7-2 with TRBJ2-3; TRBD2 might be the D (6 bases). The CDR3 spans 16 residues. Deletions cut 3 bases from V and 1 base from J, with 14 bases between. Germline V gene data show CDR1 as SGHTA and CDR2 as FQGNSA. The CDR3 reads CASSFVAGLGTDTQYF. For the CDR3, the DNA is TGTGCCAGCAGCTTCGTCGCGGGGCTGGGCACAGATACGCAGTATTTT. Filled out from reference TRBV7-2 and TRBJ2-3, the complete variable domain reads GAGVSQSPSNKVTEKGKDVELRCDPISGHTALYWYRQSLGQGLEFLIYFQGNSAPDKSGLPSDRFSAERTGGSVSTLTIQRTQQEDSAVYLCASSFVAGLGTDTQYFGPGTRLTVL.

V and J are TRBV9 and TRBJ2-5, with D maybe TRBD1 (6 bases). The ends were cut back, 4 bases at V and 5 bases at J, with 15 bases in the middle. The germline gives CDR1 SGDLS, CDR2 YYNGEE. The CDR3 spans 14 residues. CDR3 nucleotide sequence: TGTGCCAGCAGCTCCGGGACATTGAGGGAGACCCAGTACTTC. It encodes CASSSGTLRETQYF.

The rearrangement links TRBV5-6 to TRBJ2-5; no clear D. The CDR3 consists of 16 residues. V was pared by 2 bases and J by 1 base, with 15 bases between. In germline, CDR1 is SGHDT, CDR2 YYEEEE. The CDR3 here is CASSFRVPSSQETQYF. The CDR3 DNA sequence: TGTGCCAGCAGCTTCCGGGTTCCCTCATCCCAAGAGACCCAGTACTTC.

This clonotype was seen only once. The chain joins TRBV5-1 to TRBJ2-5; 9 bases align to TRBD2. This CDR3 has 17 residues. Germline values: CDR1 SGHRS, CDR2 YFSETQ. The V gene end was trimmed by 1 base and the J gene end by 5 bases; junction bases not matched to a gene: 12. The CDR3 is CASSLQPRGGAWETQYF. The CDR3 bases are TGCGCCAGCAGCTTGCAGCCTCGCGGGGGGGCTTGGGAGACCCAGTACTTC.

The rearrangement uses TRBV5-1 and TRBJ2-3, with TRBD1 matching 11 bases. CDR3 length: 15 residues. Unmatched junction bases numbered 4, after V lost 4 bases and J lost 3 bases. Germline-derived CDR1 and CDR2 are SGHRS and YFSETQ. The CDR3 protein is CASSDRDRGTDTQYF. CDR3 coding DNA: TGCGCCAGCAGCGACCGGGACAGGGGGACAGATACGCAGTATTTT.

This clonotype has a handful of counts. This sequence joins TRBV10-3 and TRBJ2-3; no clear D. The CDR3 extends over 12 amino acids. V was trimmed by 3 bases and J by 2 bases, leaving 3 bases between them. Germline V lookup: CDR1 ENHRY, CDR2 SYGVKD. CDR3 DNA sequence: TGTGCCATCAGTGAAAACACAGATACGCAGTATTTT. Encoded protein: CAISENTDTQYF.

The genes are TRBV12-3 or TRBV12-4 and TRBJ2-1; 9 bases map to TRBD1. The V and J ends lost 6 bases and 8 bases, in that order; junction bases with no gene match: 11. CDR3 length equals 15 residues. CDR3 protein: CASRLGDRDLHEQFF. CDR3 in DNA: TGTGCCAGCAGGCTAGGGGACAGGGATCTACATGAGCAGTTCTTC.

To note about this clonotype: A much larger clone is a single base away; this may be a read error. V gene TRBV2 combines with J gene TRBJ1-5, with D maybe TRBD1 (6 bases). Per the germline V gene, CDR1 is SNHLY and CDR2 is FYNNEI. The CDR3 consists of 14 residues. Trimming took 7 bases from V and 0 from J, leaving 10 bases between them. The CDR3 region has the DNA TGTGCCAGCACCGGACAGTATAGCAATCAGCCCCAGCATTTT. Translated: CASTGQYSNQPQHF.